This is a list of T cell receptor beta chains from one sample in a study of Ad26.COV2.S vaccination and SARS-CoV-2 variants. The assay was immunoSEQ multiplex PCR, and TCRdb's table has in-frame clones only and misses some. The repertoire includes more than 300,000 clones, about nine tenths of them detected once, and 5.5% to 7% sits in the top ten. The sequencing here drew on peripheral blood, taken in a trial of Ad26.COV2.S vaccine versus placebo. The receptors were sampled from a person between 18 and 59 years old who received the Ad26.COV2.S COVID-19 vaccine or a placebo. Each CDR3 is given with its conserved first and last residue. A D gene is named only where the DNA matches it firmly. The size entry is marked missing in some rows and otherwise reads once, few, many or a size class.

CDR3 DNA	CDR3 protein	clone size	D gene	V gene	J gene
TGTGCCAGTAGTAATAGACTAGCGGTATCCTACGAGCAGTACTTC	CASSNRLAVSYEQYF	NA	TRBD2	TRBV19	TRBJ2-7
TGCAGCGCCTCGGATGCGGTTAGCAATCAGCCCCAGCATTTT	CSASDAVSNQPQHF	NA	NA	TRBV29-1	TRBJ1-5
TGTGCCAGCAGTCTAAAGACAGGATCTGGCACCTACGAGCAGTACTTC	CASSLKTGSGTYEQYF	NA	NA	TRBV6-6	TRBJ2-7
TGTGCCAGCAGCCCACCGGGGGGAGCACAGGAATACGAGCAGTACTTC	CASSPPGGAQEYEQYF	NA	TRBD2	TRBV7-9	TRBJ2-7
TGTGCCAGCAGCCCTGCGGGGGTCACAGATACGCAGTATTTT	CASSPAGVTDTQYF	NA	TRBD2	TRBV7-3	TRBJ2-3
TGTGCCAGCAGCTTTCAGGGAGATACGCAGTATTTT	CASSFQGDTQYF	NA	NA	TRBV7-9	TRBJ2-3
TGTGCCAGCAGCCAAGATCAAGGGAGTTCGTACTTC	CASSQDQGSSYF	NA	NA	TRBV3-1/TRBV3-2	TRBJ2-5
TGTGCCAGCAGCGTTGAGAGCACCGGGGAGCTGTTTTTT	CASSVESTGELFF	once	NA	TRBV9	TRBJ2-2
TGTGCCAGCAGTTTAATCCCCAGGAACTATGGCTACACCTTC	CASSLIPRNYGYTF	few	NA	TRBV28	TRBJ1-2
TGTGCCAGCAGTTTTTTACGTCCGGTGTCTAGCGGGGGCGGGGAGACCCAGTACTTC	CASSFLRPVSSGGGETQYF	NA	TRBD2	TRBV27	TRBJ2-5
TGTGCCAGCAGCGTAGGAGGGACAAACTTAGGGGAGACCCAGTACTTC	CASSVGGTNLGETQYF	NA	NA	TRBV9	TRBJ2-5
TGTGCCTGGAGTGTACGCCGACAGGTTCTTAACTATGGCTACACCTTC	CAWSVRRQVLNYGYTF	once	NA	TRBV30	TRBJ1-2
TGTGCCAGCAGTTTAACAGGGGGAAATCAGCCCCAGCATTTT	CASSLTGGNQPQHF	NA	TRBD1	TRBV7-6	TRBJ1-5
TGTGCCAGCAGCCAGTCTGCAGGGGGGTACGAGCAGTACTTC	CASSQSAGGYEQYF	NA	NA	TRBV4-2	TRBJ2-7
TGCGCCAGCAGCCATCCGACCCGCGCGGGAGACTACAATGAGCAGTTCTTC	CASSHPTRAGDYNEQFF	NA	TRBD2	TRBV4-1	TRBJ2-1
TGTGCCATACCAGCGGGAGTAGGGTACGAGCAGTACTTC	CAIPAGVGYEQYF	NA	TRBD2	TRBV6-5	TRBJ2-7
TGTGCCAGCAGCTTAGGAGCGGCTATCTACAATGAGCAGTTCTTC	CASSLGAAIYNEQFF	once	NA	TRBV7-2	TRBJ2-1
TGTGCCAGCATGTTCGCCGGTGAAGCTTTCTTT	CASMFAGEAFF	NA	NA	TRBV28	TRBJ1-1
TGTGCCAGTAGTGCCGGACTAGCGGGCTTCACAGATACGCAGTATTTT	CASSAGLAGFTDTQYF	NA	TRBD2	TRBV19	TRBJ2-3
TGTGCCAGCAGTCCCCCGGGACGCCAGTCTGGGCCCCAGCATTTT	CASSPPGRQSGPQHF	NA	NA	TRBV6-6	TRBJ1-5
TGTGCCAGCAGCCGAGGACAGGCCAATGAGCAGTTCTTC	CASSRGQANEQFF	NA	TRBD1	TRBV7-2	TRBJ2-1
TGTGCCACCAGCAGGGGGACAAACTCTGGAAACACCATATATTTT	CATSRGTNSGNTIYF	NA	NA	TRBV15	TRBJ1-3
TGTGCCAGCAGCCAAGATCCCAGACAAGCGAGCTCCTATAATTCACCCCTCCACTTT	CASSQDPRQASSYNSPLHF	NA	NA	TRBV14	TRBJ1-6
TGCGCCAGCAGCTTGGATGGTGGCTACACCTTC	CASSLDGGYTF	NA	NA	TRBV5-1	TRBJ1-2
TGCGCCAGCAGCCAAGATTCGGGACAGAACACTGAAGCTTTCTTT	CASSQDSGQNTEAFF	once	NA	TRBV4-3	TRBJ1-1
TGTGCCAGCAGCTTGGGGCAGAACTACAATGAGCAGTTCTTC	CASSLGQNYNEQFF	NA	NA	TRBV5-6	TRBJ2-1
TGCGCCAGCAGCCAAGGAGGTGGAGGACAGAGACATGAAAAACTGTTTTTT	CASSQGGGGQRHEKLFF	NA	NA	TRBV4-3	TRBJ1-4
TGTGCCACCAGCAGACCTACAGATCAGCCCCAGCATTTT	CATSRPTDQPQHF	NA	NA	TRBV15	TRBJ1-5
TGTGCCAGCAGTTTACAGGGACCAGATACGCAGTATTTT	CASSLQGPDTQYF	NA	NA	TRBV28	TRBJ2-3
TGTGCCAGCAGGGTCGTCCATGGCTACACCTTC	CASRVVHGYTF	NA	NA	TRBV21-1	TRBJ1-2
TGTGCCAGCAGCTTACCCCCCTCCGATGGCTACACCTTC	CASSLPPSDGYTF	NA	NA	TRBV7-2	TRBJ1-2
TGTGCCAGCAGTAAACCGGGACAGGGAAAGACTGAAGCTTTCTTT	CASSKPGQGKTEAFF	NA	TRBD1	TRBV25-1	TRBJ1-1